Listed here are 29 T cell receptor beta chains from one sample, sequenced in a study of cytomegalovirus exposure and HLA in healthy donors. A multiplex PCR was run with 60 Vbeta primers and 13 Jbeta primers. The repertoire was sequenced with immunoSEQ multiplex PCR; TCRdb's copy has only in-frame clones and lacks some. The sample consists of around 190,000 clones, roughly 79% of them appearing once. Sequenced: PBMCs. Every receptor here comes from a young man in good health and CMV-seronegative.

The chain employs TRBV2 and TRBJ1-1, with 9 bases aligning to TRBD1. The length of the CDR3 is 14 residues. The germline CDR1 and CDR2 sequences are SNHLY and FYNNEI. J lost 4 bases, V lost 6 bases, and 6 bases had no gene match. CDR3 coding DNA: TGTGCCAGCAGACAGGGGGCGCTGGTCACTGAAGCTTTCTTT. Translating it yields CASRQGALVTEAFF.

The V call is TRBV29-1, the J call TRBJ2-3, with 7 bases that match TRBD2. Per the germline V gene, CDR1 is SQVTM and CDR2 is ANQGSEA. J gave up 2 bases and V 1 base, and 6 bases lay outside the gene matches. This CDR3 spans 15 amino acids. CDR3 nucleotide sequence: TGCAGCGTTGAAGGGGTAGCGGGCCTCACAGATACGCAGTATTTT. Translating it yields CSVEGVAGLTDTQYF.

V is TRBV5-1 and J is TRBJ2-5; D uncertain. The V gene's germline CDR1 is SGHRS and CDR2 YFSETQ. The CDR3 contains 13 residues. V lost 2 bases, J lost 1 base, and 6 bases lay in between. Written as DNA, the CDR3 is TGCGCCAGCAGCTTCTTATTCCAAGAGACCCAGTACTTC. This gives the protein CASSFLFQETQYF.

This clone was observed a few times. The gene calls are TRBV5-5 and TRBJ1-5; 8 nucleotides match TRBD1. CDR3 length equals 18 residues. CDR1 and CDR2 from the germline V gene are SGHKS and YYEKEE (reference sequence). The V gene end was trimmed by 1 base and the J gene end by 0 bases; junction bases not matched to a gene: 9. CDR3 sequence (DNA): TGTGCCAGCAGCTTGCGGGCAGGGGGCTCGAGTAGCAATCAGCCCCAGCATTTT. Encoded protein: CASSLRAGGSSSNQPQHF.

The chain couples TRBV28 to TRBJ1-2; 10 positions match TRBD1. The V segment lost 6 bases and the J segment 2 bases; nucleotides outside the gene matches: 6. The germline CDR1 and CDR2 sequences are MDHEN and SYDVKM. The CDR3 extends over 15 amino acids. CDR3 nucleotide sequence: TGTGCCAGCAGCCAAGGACAGGGGGTAAACTATGGCTACACCTTC. Its translation: CASSQGQGVNYGYTF.

The CDR3 is CASSYGRNQPQHF. DNA of the CDR3: TGTGCCAGCAGTTACGGCAGAAATCAGCCCCAGCATTTT. The chain carries TRBV6-5 and TRBJ1-5; D is unresolved. Between the trimmed V and J ends, which lost 2 bases and 4 bases, there was a span of 6 bases. Germline V gives CDR1 MNHEY, CDR2 SVGAGI. The CDR3 spans 13 residues.

J is TRBJ2-1 and V is TRBV2; 8 bases align to TRBD2. This CDR3 is built from 15 residues. Germline CDR1 is SNHLY and CDR2 is FYNNEI. Trimming removed 4 bases from V and 0 bases from J; junction bases left unmatched: 2. The CDR3 bases are TGTGCCAGCAGTGGGGGGACTAGCTCCTACAATGAGCAGTTCTTC. Protein: CASSGGTSSYNEQFF. Based on the CDR3 plus reference TRBV2 and TRBJ2-1, the full variable domain is EPEVTQTPSHQVTQMGQEVILRCVPISNHLYFYWYRQILGQKVEFLVSFYNNEISEKSEIFDDQFSVERPDGSNFTLKIRSTKLEDSAMYFCASSGGTSSYNEQFFGPGTRLTVL.

The chain uses TRBV5-4 and TRBJ2-2; 11 bases match TRBD1. With V trimmed by 4 bases and J by 5 bases, 7 bases remained unmatched. Germline V gene data show CDR1 as SGHNT and CDR2 as YYREEE (reference sequence). The length of the CDR3 is 16 residues. This chain's CDR3 is CASSGGQGAVTGELFF. CDR3 in DNA: TGTGCCAGCAGCGGAGGACAGGGGGCCGTGACCGGGGAGCTGTTTTTT.

The chain joins TRBV19 to TRBJ1-1; D gene ambiguous. Trimming cost V 3 bases and J 2 bases, with 7 bases left between them. Per the germline V gene, CDR1 is LNHDA and CDR2 is SQIVND (reference sequence). This CDR3 is 13 amino acids long. The CDR3 nucleotides are TGTGCCAGTAGTATTGTGGCCAACACTGAAGCTTTCTTT. Translated, it gives CASSIVANTEAFF.

This chain uses TRBV13 with TRBJ2-1; weak D call: TRBD2 (6 bases). Germline assignment: CDR1 PRHDT and CDR2 FYEKMQ (reference sequence). This CDR3 has 13 residues. The V gene lost 5 bases and the J gene lost 3 bases, with 8 bases spanning the gap. The CDR3 sequence: CASSVRDYNEQFF. DNA of the CDR3: TGTGCCAGCAGCGTGCGGGACTACAATGAGCAGTTCTTC.

DNA for the CDR3: TGTGCCAGCAGCGTCACCGGCGGGAATGAGCAGTTCTTC. Amino acid sequence: CASSVTGGNEQFF. V usage is TRBV9 and J usage is TRBJ2-1; D is possibly TRBD2 (5 bases). The V gene lost 2 bases and the J gene lost 7 bases, with 10 bases spanning the gap. CDR1 is SGDLS and CDR2 is YYNGEE in the germline V gene. The CDR3 has 13 residues.

The chain carries TRBV9 and TRBJ1-1; D is perhaps TRBD1 (5 bases). This CDR3 is built from 14 residues. V lost 4 bases, J lost 4 bases, and 14 bases lay in between. Germline V lookup: CDR1 SGDLS, CDR2 YYNGEE. For the CDR3, the DNA is TGTGCCAGCAGCACCGAAGGGGTGGCCACTGAAGCTTTCTTT. This translates into CASSTEGVATEAFF.

CDR3 coding DNA: TGTGCCAGCAGCTTGGTGGACATCCAAGAGACCCAGTACTTC. Its translation is CASSLVDIQETQYF. The chain has TRBV5-4 and TRBJ2-5; D might be TRBD1 (5 bases). Germline V gene lookup returns CDR1 SGHNT and CDR2 YYREEE (reference sequence). This CDR3 region has 14 residues. Trimming left V 0 bases short and J 1 base short, with 7 bases between.

This chain connects TRBV15 to TRBJ2-7; TRBD2 matches at 7 bases. Germline V gene lookup returns CDR1 LNHNV and CDR2 YYDKDF (reference sequence). This CDR3 comprises 15 residues. V trimming: 1 base; J trimming: 1 base; junction bases outside the gene matches: 4. The CDR3 nucleotides are TGTGCCACCAGCAGAGGGGCTAGCGGATCCTACGAGCAGTACTTC. This gives the protein CATSRGASGSYEQYF.

This chain joins TRBV6-5 and TRBJ1-2; no definite D call. CDR1 and CDR2 from the germline V gene are MNHEY and SVGAGI. Deletions cut 6 bases from V and 8 bases from J, with 19 bases between. The length of the CDR3 is 14 residues. DNA of the CDR3: TGTGCCAGCAGACCATTTACTTCATTCTCGGGCTACACCTTC. Protein sequence: CASRPFTSFSGYTF.

In its sample, this clone was seen once. This chain connects TRBV9 to TRBJ1-3; D unclear. This CDR3 comprises 14 residues. V was clipped by 3 bases and J by 3 bases, with 10 bases between them. Germline CDR1 reads SGDLS; CDR2 reads YYNGEE. The CDR3 region is CASSERTYGNTIYF. The CDR3 coding sequence is TGTGCCAGCAGCGAGCGGACGTATGGAAACACCATATATTTT.

The rearrangement links TRBV4-2 to TRBJ2-5; weak D call: TRBD1 (5 bases). CDR3 length equals 18 residues. The germline CDR1 and CDR2 sequences are LGHNA and YNFKEQ. With 1 base removed from V and 1 base from J, the gap between germline ends came to 19 bases. In nucleotides, the CDR3 is TGTGCCAGCAGCCAAGCGGACATCTTAGGCTCTTCCCAAGAGACCCAGTACTTC. Translated: CASSQADILGSSQETQYF.

The rearrangement joins TRBV10-2 to TRBJ2-7; perhaps TRBD2 as D (5 bases). This CDR3 is built from 14 residues. Germline-derived CDR1 and CDR2 are WSHSY and SAAADI. V was clipped by 2 bases and J by 3 bases, with 11 bases between them. The CDR3 DNA follows: TGCGCCAGCAGTGAGGAGGGAATCGTCTACGAGCAGTACTTC. Its protein is CASSEEGIVYEQYF.

The chain has TRBV5-1 and TRBJ2-7; 9 nucleotides line up with TRBD1. Trimming at V came to 3 bases and at J to 1 base, leaving 5 bases not matched to a gene. The germline gives CDR1 SGHRS, CDR2 YFSETQ. There are 15 residues in the CDR3. The CDR3: CASSSGQGLSYEQYF. CDR3 nucleotides: TGCGCCAGCAGCTCCGGACAGGGGCTATCCTACGAGCAGTACTTC.

This chain joins TRBV5-1 and TRBJ2-5; D may be TRBD1 (6 bases). The CDR3 length is 13 residues. Germline V gene sequence: CDR1 SGHRS, CDR2 YFSETQ. V was trimmed by 3 bases and J by 5 bases, leaving 11 bases between them. CDR3 sequence: CASSSGVAETQYF. CDR3 in DNA: TGCGCCAGCAGCTCAGGGGTTGCCGAGACCCAGTACTTC.

The genes are TRBV4-1 and TRBJ2-6, with D unresolved. CDR3 length equals 17 residues. The V end lost 3 bases, the J end lost 0 bases, and 12 bases lay between the germline ends. The germline gives CDR1 MGHRA, CDR2 YSYEKL. As DNA, the CDR3 is TGCGCCAGCAGCCAGCGGATCGGCATCTCTGGGGCCAACGTCCTGACTTTC. It is translated as CASSQRIGISGANVLTF.

The chain employs TRBV5-6 and TRBJ1-5, with 7 positions matching TRBD1. The CDR3 contains 15 residues. With 4 bases clipped from V and 5 bases from J, the junction kept 9 bases outside the gene matches. The germline CDR1 and CDR2 sequences are SGHDT and YYEEEE. CDR3 bases: TGTGCCAGCAGCAAAAAGGCGACAGGGCATCAGCCCCAGCATTTT. It is translated as CASSKKATGHQPQHF.

The CDR3 sequence is CASSVQGASQPQHF. DNA for the CDR3: TGTGCCAGCAGCGTACAGGGGGCAAGTCAGCCCCAGCATTTT. The V and J genes are TRBV9 and TRBJ1-5, with 8 bases that match TRBD1. Trimming cost V 1 base and J 6 bases; bases outside gene matches: 3. Germline-derived CDR1 and CDR2 are SGDLS and YYNGEE. The CDR3 runs to 14 residues.

This sequence joins TRBV7-9 and TRBJ1-4; D might be TRBD1 (5 bases). The V gene's germline CDR1 is SEHNR and CDR2 FQNEAQ (reference sequence). The ends were cut back, 4 bases at V and 4 bases at J, with 10 bases in the middle. The CDR3 is 14 residues long. CDR3 coding DNA: TGTGCCAGCAGCTACCAGGGTATTAATGAAAAACTGTTTTTT. Its translation: CASSYQGINEKLFF.

The chain carries TRBV5-1 and TRBJ2-3; TRBD2 matches at 16 bases. The CDR3 runs 18 residues. Germline CDR1 is SGHRS and CDR2 is YFSETQ. With 3 bases clipped from V and 1 base from J, the junction kept 5 bases outside the gene matches. Here the CDR3 reads CASSSGTSGRGGTDTQYF. The CDR3 bases are TGCGCCAGCAGCTCCGGGACTAGCGGGAGGGGAGGCACAGATACGCAGTATTTT.

The chain couples TRBV5-1 to TRBJ2-7, with TRBD1 matching 7 bases. The CDR3 spans 13 residues. Germline CDR1 and CDR2: SGHRS and YFSETQ. V shed 4 bases, J shed 6 bases, and the junction held 7 bases outside the gene matches. Here the CDR3 reads CASSTGQLTEQYF. The CDR3 DNA follows: TGCGCCAGCAGCACGGGACAGTTAACCGAGCAGTACTTC.

This chain connects TRBV19 to TRBJ2-7, with 7 bases aligning to TRBD1. Germline CDR1 and CDR2: LNHDA and SQIVND (reference sequence). The CDR3 spans 14 residues. V was clipped by 6 bases and J by 2 bases; unmatched bases: 7. The CDR3 DNA follows: TGTGCCAGTAGGGCGACAGGGCTACCCTACGAGCAGTACTTC. It codes for CASRATGLPYEQYF.

The chain joins TRBV6-5 to TRBJ2-7; TRBD1 matches at 8 bases. The ends lost 5 bases at V and 3 bases at J; junction bases unmatched: 9. CDR3 length: 15 residues. Germline lookup yields CDR1 MNHEY and CDR2 SVGAGI. CDR3 coding DNA: TGTGCCAGCAGTATCACGAGGACAGGGCACTACGAGCAGTACTTC. Translated, it gives CASSITRTGHYEQYF.

The chain's CDR3 is CAWYRDSTYTEAFF. CDR3 nucleotide sequence: TGTGCCTGGTACCGGGACAGCACCTACACTGAAGCTTTCTTT. This chain uses TRBV30 with TRBJ1-1; 7 bases map to TRBD1. This CDR3 region has 14 residues. Trimming cost V 5 bases and J 3 bases; bases outside gene matches: 9. Per the germline V gene, CDR1 is GTSNPN and CDR2 is SVGIG (reference sequence).